Presented here are 8 T cell receptor beta chains from one specimen sequenced in a study of OX40 agonist ivuxolimab in advanced cancers. Libraries were built with the immunoSEQ multiplex PCR assay. The source is immuneACCESS, and TCRdb retained only in-frame sequences with V and J called. Part of the clones is not carried over; for the studies checked, unresolved V genes explain less than half of this, and the remainder is unexplained. The sample includes around 73,000 clones, with about nine tenths observed a single time. The ten largest clones take up 10% to 11% of the sample. This material consisted of CD4+ or CD8+ T cells sorted from blood, taken in a trial of the OX40 agonist ivuxolimab. The receptor source for this set is an adult with an advanced solid tumor such as melanoma, head and neck, liver or kidney cancer.

V is TRBV10-3 and J is TRBJ1-5; no reliable D call. The CDR3 is 17 residues long. V lost 0 bases, J lost 0 bases, and 12 bases lay in between. CDR1 and CDR2 (germline): ENHRY, SYGVKD. The CDR3: CAISESGGPYSNQPQHF. CDR3 DNA: TGTGCCATCAGTGAGTCGGGAGGACCCTATAGCAATCAGCCCCAGCATTTT.

Remarks on this clone: At the DNA level, this CDR3 is encoded by other sequences in the same sample as well. V usage is TRBV7-2 and J usage is TRBJ1-1; D ambiguous. The CDR3 is made up of 13 amino acids. Trimming took 5 bases from V and 4 from J, leaving 11 bases between them. The germline CDR1 and CDR2 sequences are SGHTA and FQGNSA. CDR3 loop: CASSHTLSTEAFF. In DNA, the CDR3 is TGTGCCAGCAGCCACACCTTAAGCACTGAAGCTTTCTTT.

The J gene is TRBJ2-7, the V gene TRBV4-2; D is perhaps TRBD2 (6 bases). CDR1 LGHNA and CDR2 YNFKEQ come from the germline V gene. The CDR3 sequence is 14 residues long. V lost 2 bases and J lost 3, with 11 bases in between. CDR3 region: CASSQHLGGYEQYF. The CDR3 DNA follows: TGTGCCAGCAGCCAACACCTCGGGGGCTACGAGCAGTACTTC.

The chain recombines TRBV7-9 with TRBJ2-7; 8 positions agree with TRBD1. CDR1 and CDR2 (germline): SEHNR, FQNEAQ (reference sequence). The CDR3 runs to 13 residues. The V segment lost 6 bases and the J segment 7 bases; nucleotides outside the gene matches: 8. The CDR3 DNA is TGTGCCAGCAGGCCCAGGACAGGGAGGGAGCAGTACTTC. It yields the protein CASRPRTGREQYF.

The chain joins TRBV7-2 to TRBJ1-2; D is unclear. V gave up 4 bases and J gave up 4 bases, with 22 bases separating them. Looked up from germline, CDR1 is SGHTA and CDR2 is FQGNSA. The length of the CDR3 is 17 residues. The CDR3 DNA reads TGTGCCAGCAGCTCCCTAACTGGCGGAAGACGGGTCTATGGCTACACCTTC. It translates to CASSSLTGGRRVYGYTF.

The chain links TRBV7-9 to TRBJ1-2; TRBD1 matches at 7 bases. This CDR3 has 13 amino acids. With V trimmed by 7 bases and J by 7 bases, 9 bases remained unmatched. Germline assignment: CDR1 SEHNR and CDR2 FQNEAQ (reference sequence). The CDR3 is CASTAATGLGYTF. In nucleotides, the CDR3 is TGTGCCAGCACCGCGGCGACAGGGCTTGGCTACACCTTC.

The chain joins TRBV7-3 to TRBJ1-2; D may be TRBD1 (6 bases). Trimming removed 5 bases from V and 5 bases from J, with 12 bases in between. CDR1 is SGHTA and CDR2 is FQGTGA in the germline V gene. The CDR3 runs to 13 residues. The CDR3 loop is CASSLDSRYGYTF. In DNA, the CDR3 is TGTGCCAGCAGCCTGGACAGCCGGTATGGCTACACCTTC. The whole variable domain, filled in from reference TRBV7-3 and TRBJ1-2, reads GAGVSQTPSNKVTEKGKYVELRCDPISGHTALYWYRQSLGQGPEFLIYFQGTGAADDSGLPNDRFFAVRPEGSVSTLKIQRTERGDSAVYLCASSLDSRYGYTFGSGTRLTVV.

The CDR3 DNA is TGTGCCAGCAGCTCTAGGTCTGGGGCGGAGAGCTCCTACGAGCAGTACTTC. Its protein is CASSSRSGAESSYEQYF. The gene calls are TRBV7-9 and TRBJ2-7; maybe TRBD1 (5 bases). CDR1 is SEHNR, CDR2 FQNEAQ, per germline (reference sequence). The CDR3 runs to 17 residues. Trimming stripped 4 bases from V and 0 bases from J, with 19 bases between. Variable domain in full (rest from reference TRBV7-9 and TRBJ2-7): DTGVSQNPRHKITKRGQNVTFRCDPISEHNRLYWYRQTLGQGPEFLTYFQNEAQLEKSRLLSDRFSAERPKGSFSTLEIQRTEQGDSAMYLCASSSRSGAESSYEQYFGPGTRLTVT.